The T cell receptor beta chain under discussion was sequenced for a study of cytomegalovirus exposure and HLA in healthy donors. The study ran its PCR with 60 Vbeta and 13 Jbeta primers. TCRdb's copy holds only in-frame clones and misses some; the assay was immunoSEQ multiplex PCR. This table has 130,000 to 150,000 clones, around 73% appearing once. Details on this clone: This same CDR3 is encoded by further DNA sequences in the sample.

The sequencing sample was made of PBMCs. This clonotype was obtained from a human donor in good health.

CDR3: CASRQTGGLETQYF. In nucleotides, the CDR3 is TGTGCCAGCAGGCAAACAGGGGGCCTAGAGACCCAGTACTTC. The chain couples TRBV6-6 to TRBJ2-5; 9 bases fit TRBD1. Germline CDR1 reads MNHNY; CDR2 reads SVGAGI (reference sequence). Losses at the gene ends were 6 bases for V and 4 bases for J; bases not matched to a gene: 6. The CDR3 covers 14 residues.